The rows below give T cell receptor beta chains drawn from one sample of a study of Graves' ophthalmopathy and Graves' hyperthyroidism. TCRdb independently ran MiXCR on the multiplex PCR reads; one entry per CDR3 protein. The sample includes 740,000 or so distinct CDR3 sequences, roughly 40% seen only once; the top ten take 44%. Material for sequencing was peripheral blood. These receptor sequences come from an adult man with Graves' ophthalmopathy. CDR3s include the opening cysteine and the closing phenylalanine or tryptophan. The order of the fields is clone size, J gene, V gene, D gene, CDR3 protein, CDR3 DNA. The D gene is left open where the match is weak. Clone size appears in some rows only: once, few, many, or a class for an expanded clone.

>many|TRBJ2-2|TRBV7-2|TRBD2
CASSRLAGNTGELFF
TGTGCCAGCAGTCGACTAGCGGGGAACACCGGGGAGCTGTTTTTT
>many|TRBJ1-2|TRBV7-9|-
CASSLGHNYGYTF
TGTGCCAGCAGCTTAGGACACAACTATGGCTACACCTTC
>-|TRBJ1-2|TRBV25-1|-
CASSELKVGNYGYTF
TGTGCCAGCAGTGAATTGAAGGTGGGTAACTATGGCTACACCTTC
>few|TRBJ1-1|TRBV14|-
CASSHTGTEAFF
TGTGCCAGCAGCCACACAGGGACTGAAGCTTTCTTT
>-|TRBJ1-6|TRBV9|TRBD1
CASRVAGTGDSPLHF
TGTGCCAGCCGCGTCGCCGGGACAGGGGATTCACCCCTCCACTTT
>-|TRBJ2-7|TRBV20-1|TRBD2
CSARLAGGLLYEQHF
TGCAGTGCTAGGCTAGCGGGAGGACTTCTCTACGAGCAGCACTTC
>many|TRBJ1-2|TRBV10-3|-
CAISPQDSQGGYTF
TGTGCCATCTCCCCCCAGGACAGCCAGGGTGGCTACACCTTC
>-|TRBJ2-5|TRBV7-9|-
CASSATVPRGGETQYF
TGTGCCAGCAGCGCCACTGTTCCCAGGGGAGGAGAGACCCAGTACTTC
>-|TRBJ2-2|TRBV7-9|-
CASSLEDYELFF
TGTGCCAGCAGCTTAGAGGACTACGAGCTGTTTTTT
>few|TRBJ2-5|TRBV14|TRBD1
CASSRATGGIVETQYF
TGTGCCAGCAGCCGCGCGACAGGGGGGATCGTCGAGACCCAGTACTTC
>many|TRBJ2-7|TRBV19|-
CASSQGLVYYEQYF
TGTGCCAGTAGTCAGGGACTGGTCTACTACGAGCAGTACTTC
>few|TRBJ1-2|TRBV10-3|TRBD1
CASRETWGQGARGYTF
TGTGCCAGCAGGGAAACTTGGGGACAGGGGGCACGTGGCTACACCTTC
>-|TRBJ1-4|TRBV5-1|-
CASSLEPGRGNGKLFF
TGCGCCAGCAGCTTGGAGCCAGGCCGCGGTAATGGAAAACTGTTTTTT
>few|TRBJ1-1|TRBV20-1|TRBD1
CSAWTGGRTLNTEAFF
TGCAGTGCTTGGACAGGGGGCCGAACCTTGAACACTGAAGCTTTCTTT
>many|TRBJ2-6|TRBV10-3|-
CASSPVRSGANVLTF
TGTGCCAGCAGCCCCGTGAGGTCTGGGGCCAACGTCCTGACTTTC
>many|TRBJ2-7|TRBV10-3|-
CATRGLNIEQYF
TGTGCCACCAGGGGATTAAACATCGAGCAGTACTTC
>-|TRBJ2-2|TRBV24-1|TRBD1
CATSDVRGRATGELFF
TGTGCCACCAGTGATGTCAGGGGGCGAGCCACCGGGGAGCTGTTTTTT
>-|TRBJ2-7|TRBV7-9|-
CASSSQTVSYEQYF
TGTGCCAGCAGTTCCCAGACAGTCTCCTACGAGCAGTACTTC
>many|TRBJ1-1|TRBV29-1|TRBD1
CSVEQGQLVGGTEAFF
TGCAGCGTCGAGCAGGGACAGTTGGTTGGAGGCACTGAAGCTTTCTTT
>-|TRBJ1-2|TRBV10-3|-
CASSNPKRSGTGRGYTF
TGTGCCAGCAGTAACCCAAAACGGTCGGGAACCGGGCGTGGCTACACCTTC
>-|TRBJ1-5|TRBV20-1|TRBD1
CSAKKTGGNSNQPQHF
TGCAGTGCCAAGAAGACAGGGGGCAATAGCAATCAGCCCCAGCATTTT
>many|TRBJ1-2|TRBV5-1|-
CASSLGRGDGYTF
TGCGCCAGCAGCTTAGGCAGGGGCGATGGCTACACCTTC
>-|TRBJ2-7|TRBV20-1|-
CSAHQKTTSIHKQYF
TGCAGTGCTCACCAGAAGACAACTAGCATTCACAAGCAGTACTTC
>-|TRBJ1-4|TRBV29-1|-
CSVTRGAGEKLFF
TGCAGCGTTACCCGGGGGGCCGGTGAAAAACTGTTTTTT
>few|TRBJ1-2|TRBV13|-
CASSDRGYGYGYTF
TGTGCCAGCAGCGACCGGGGGTACGGCTATGGCTACACCTTC
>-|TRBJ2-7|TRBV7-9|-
CASSTSGPYEQYF
TGTGCCAGCAGCACTTCAGGACCCTACGAGCAGTACTTC
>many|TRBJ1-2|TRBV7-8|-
CASSPQGVYGYTF
TGTGCCAGCAGCCCACAGGGTGTCTATGGCTACACCTTC
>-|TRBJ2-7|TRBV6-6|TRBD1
CASSYSTGGAYEQYF
TGTGCCAGCAGTTACTCGACAGGGGGGGCCTACGAGCAGTACTTC
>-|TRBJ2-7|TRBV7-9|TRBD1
CASSRDRDIYEQYF
TGTGCCAGCAGTCGGGACAGGGATATTTACGAGCAGTACTTC
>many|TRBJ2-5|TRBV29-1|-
CSVDNDQETQYF
TGCAGCGTGGACAATGACCAAGAGACCCAGTACTTC
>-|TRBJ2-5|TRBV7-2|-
CASSLGGPGTQYF
TGTGCCAGCAGCTTAGGGGGGCCCGGGACCCAGTACTTC
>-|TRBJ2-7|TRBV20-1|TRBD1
CSARTRKGADEQYF
TGCAGTGCTAGAACGAGGAAGGGGGCGGACGAGCAGTACTTC
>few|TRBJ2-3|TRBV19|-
CASLEDTQYF
TGTGCCAGTCTAGAAGATACGCAGTATTTT
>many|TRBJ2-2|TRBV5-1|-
CASSSTTKTGELFF
TGCGCCAGCAGCTCAACGACCAAGACCGGGGAGCTGTTTTTT
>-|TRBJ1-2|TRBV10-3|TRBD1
CASSGQVLPYGYTF
TGTGCCAGCAGTGGACAGGTTCTTCCCTATGGCTACACCTTC
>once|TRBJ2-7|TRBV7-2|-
CASSLVRVSEQYF
TGTGCCAGCAGCTTAGTCAGGGTGAGCGAGCAGTACTTC
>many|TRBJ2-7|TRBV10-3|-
CAIRDTYEQYF
TGTGCCATCAGGGACACCTACGAGCAGTACTTC
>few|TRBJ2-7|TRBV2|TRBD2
CASSPSGKSYEQYF
TGTGCCAGCAGCCCTAGCGGGAAATCCTACGAGCAGTACTTC
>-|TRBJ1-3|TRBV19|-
CASFRTSGSTIYF
TGTGCCAGTTTCAGGACCTCTGGAAGCACCATATATTTT
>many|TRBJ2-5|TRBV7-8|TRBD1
CASSQVTGVETQYF
TGTGCCAGCAGCCAGGTGACAGGGGTGGAGACCCAGTACTTC
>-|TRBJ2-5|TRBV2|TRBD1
CASSFNRGRQYF
TGTGCCAGCAGTTTTAACAGGGGGAGACAGTACTTC
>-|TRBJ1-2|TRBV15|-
CATSRGFEDCTF
TGTGCCACCAGTCGAGGGTTTGAGGACTGCACCTTC
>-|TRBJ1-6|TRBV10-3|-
CATGGAENSPLHF
TGTGCCACAGGAGGGGCGGAGAATTCACCCCTCCACTTT
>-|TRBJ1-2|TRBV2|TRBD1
CASSEGTGMDYGYTF
TGTGCCAGCAGCGAAGGGACAGGGATGGACTATGGCTACACCTTC
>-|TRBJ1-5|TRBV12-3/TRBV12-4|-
CASSFFGNNQPQHF
TGTGCCAGCAGTTTTTTCGGTAACAATCAGCCCCAGCATTTT
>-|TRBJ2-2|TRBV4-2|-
CASSAYGRTTSENTGELFF
TGTGCCAGCAGCGCCTATGGACGGACGACCAGTGAGAACACCGGGGAGCTGTTTTTT
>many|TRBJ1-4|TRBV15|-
CATGPLNEKLFF
TGTGCCACCGGACCGTTAAATGAAAAACTGTTTTTT
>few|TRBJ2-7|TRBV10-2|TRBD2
CASRWGTSGSPSSYEQYF
TGTGCCAGCAGGTGGGGGACTAGCGGGAGTCCCTCTTCCTACGAGCAGTACTTC
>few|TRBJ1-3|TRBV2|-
CASRRDAGNTIYF
TGTGCCAGCAGACGAGACGCCGGAAACACCATATATTTT
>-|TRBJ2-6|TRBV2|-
CASSYGGTVSGANVLTF
TGTGCCAGCAGTTACGGCGGGACGGTTTCTGGGGCCAACGTCCTGACTTTC
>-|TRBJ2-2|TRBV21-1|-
CASSREGATPRAVVFF
TGTGCCAGCAGCAGGGAGGGGGCCACCCCTAGAGCCGTGGTGTTTTTT
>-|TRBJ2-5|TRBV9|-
CASSPVDTGQETQYF
TGTGCCAGCAGCCCAGTAGACACAGGGCAAGAGACCCAGTACTTC
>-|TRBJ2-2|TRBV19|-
CASSIAELNTGELFF
TGTGCCAGTAGTATAGCAGAGTTAAACACCGGGGAGCTGTTTTTT
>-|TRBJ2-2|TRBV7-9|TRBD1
CASSFRQGWTGELFF
TGTGCCAGCAGCTTCCGACAGGGGTGGACCGGGGAGCTGTTTTTT
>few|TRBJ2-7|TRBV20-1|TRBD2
CSISGRAAYEQYF
TGCAGTATTAGCGGGAGGGCCGCCTACGAGCAGTACTTC